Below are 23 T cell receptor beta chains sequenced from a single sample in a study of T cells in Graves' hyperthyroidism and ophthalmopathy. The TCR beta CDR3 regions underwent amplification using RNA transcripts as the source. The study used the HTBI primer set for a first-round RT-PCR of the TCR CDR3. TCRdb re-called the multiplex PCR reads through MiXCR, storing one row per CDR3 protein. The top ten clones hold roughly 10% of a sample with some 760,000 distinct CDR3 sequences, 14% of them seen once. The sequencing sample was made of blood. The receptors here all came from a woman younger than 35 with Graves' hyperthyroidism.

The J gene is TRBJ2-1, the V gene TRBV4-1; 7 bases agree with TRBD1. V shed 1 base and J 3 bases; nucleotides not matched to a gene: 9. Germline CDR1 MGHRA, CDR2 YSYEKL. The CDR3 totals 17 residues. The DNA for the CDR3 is TGCGCCAGCAGCCAAGTGTCTGGGCCAGGGGGCTACAATGAGCAGTTCTTC. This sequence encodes CASSQVSGPGGYNEQFF.

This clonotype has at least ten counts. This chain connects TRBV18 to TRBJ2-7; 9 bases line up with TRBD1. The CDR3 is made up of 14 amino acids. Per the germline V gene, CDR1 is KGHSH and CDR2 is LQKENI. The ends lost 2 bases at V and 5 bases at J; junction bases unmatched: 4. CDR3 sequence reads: CASSPEGTGHEQYF. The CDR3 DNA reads TGTGCCAGCTCACCAGAAGGGACAGGGCACGAGCAGTACTTC.

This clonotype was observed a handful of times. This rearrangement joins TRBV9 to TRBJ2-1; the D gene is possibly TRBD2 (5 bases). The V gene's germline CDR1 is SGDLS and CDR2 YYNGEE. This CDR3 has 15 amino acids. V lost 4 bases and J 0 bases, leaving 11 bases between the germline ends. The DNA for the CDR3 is TGTGCCAGCAGCTATAGCGTACTCTCCTACAATGAGCAGTTCTTC. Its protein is CASSYSVLSYNEQFF. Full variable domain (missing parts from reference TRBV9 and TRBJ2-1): DSGVTQTPKHLITATGQRVTLRCSPRSGDLSVYWYQQSLDQGLQFLIQYYNGEERAKGNILERFSAQQFPDLHSELNLSSLELGDSALYFCASSYSVLSYNEQFFGPGTRLTVL.

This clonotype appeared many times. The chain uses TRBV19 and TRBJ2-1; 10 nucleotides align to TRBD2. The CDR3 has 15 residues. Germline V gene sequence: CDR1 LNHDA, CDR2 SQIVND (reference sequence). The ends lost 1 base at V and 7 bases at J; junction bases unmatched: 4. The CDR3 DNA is TGTGCCAGTAGTATAGGACTAGCGGGCGGGAATGAGCAGTTCTTC. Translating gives CASSIGLAGGNEQFF.

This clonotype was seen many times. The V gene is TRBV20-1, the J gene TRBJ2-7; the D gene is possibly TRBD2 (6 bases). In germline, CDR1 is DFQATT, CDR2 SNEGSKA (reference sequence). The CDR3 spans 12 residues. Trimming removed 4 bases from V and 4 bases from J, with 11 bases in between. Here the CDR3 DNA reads TGCAGTGCTACAACGGGGGAATACGAGCAGTACTTC. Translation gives CSATTGEYEQYF.

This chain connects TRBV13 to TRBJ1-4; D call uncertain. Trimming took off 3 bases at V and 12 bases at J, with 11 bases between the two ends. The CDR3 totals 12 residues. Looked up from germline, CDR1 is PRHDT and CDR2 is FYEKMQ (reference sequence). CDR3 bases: TGTGCCAGCAGCTTCTGGGGAGATGAACTGTTTTTT. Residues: CASSFWGDELFF.

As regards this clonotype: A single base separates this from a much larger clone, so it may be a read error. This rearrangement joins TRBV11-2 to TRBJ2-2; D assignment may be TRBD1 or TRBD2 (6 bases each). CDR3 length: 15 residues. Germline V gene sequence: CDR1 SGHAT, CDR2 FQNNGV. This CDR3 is CTSSQARGGTGELFF. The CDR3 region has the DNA TGTACCAGCAGCCAAGCCAGGGGAGGTACCGGGGAGCTGTTTTTT.

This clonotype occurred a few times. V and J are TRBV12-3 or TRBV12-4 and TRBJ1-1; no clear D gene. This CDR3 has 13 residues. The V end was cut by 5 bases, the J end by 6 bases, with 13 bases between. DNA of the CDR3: TGTGCCAGCAGTCCCTCGGGTGGGCCTGAAGCTTTCTTT. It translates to CASSPSGGPEAFF.

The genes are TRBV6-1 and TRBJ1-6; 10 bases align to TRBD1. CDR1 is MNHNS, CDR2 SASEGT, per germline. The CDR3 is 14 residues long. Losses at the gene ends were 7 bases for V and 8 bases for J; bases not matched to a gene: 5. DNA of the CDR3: TGTGCCAGCATTGAGGGACAGGGGTATTCACCCCTCCACTTT. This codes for CASIEGQGYSPLHF.

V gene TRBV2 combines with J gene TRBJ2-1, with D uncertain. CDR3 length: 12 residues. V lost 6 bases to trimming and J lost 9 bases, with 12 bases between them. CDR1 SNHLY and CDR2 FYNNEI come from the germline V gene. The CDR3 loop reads CASSYDGGEQFF. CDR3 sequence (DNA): TGTGCCAGCAGCTACGACGGTGGTGAGCAGTTCTTC.

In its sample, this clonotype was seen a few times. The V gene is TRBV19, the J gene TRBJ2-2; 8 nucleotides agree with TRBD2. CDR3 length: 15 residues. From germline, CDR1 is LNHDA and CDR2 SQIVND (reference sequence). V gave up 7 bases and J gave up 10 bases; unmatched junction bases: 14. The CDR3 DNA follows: TGTGCCAGTACAACAGCGGGAGAAGGTGCAGAGGAGCTGTTTTTT. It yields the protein CASTTAGEGAEELFF.

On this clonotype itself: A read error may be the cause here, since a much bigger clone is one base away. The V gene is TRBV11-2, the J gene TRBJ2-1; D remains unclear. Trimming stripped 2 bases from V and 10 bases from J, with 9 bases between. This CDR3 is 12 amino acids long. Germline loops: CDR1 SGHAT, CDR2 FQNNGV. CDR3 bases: TGTGCCAGCAGCTTAATAGGGCTCGAGCAGTTCTTC. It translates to CASSLIGLEQFF. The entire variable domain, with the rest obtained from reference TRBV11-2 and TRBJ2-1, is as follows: EAGVAQSPRYKIIEKRQSVAFWCNPISGHATLYWYQQILGQGPKLLIQFQNNGVVDDSQLPKDRFSAERLKGVDSTLKIQPAKLEDSAVYLCASSLIGLEQFFGPGTRLTVL.

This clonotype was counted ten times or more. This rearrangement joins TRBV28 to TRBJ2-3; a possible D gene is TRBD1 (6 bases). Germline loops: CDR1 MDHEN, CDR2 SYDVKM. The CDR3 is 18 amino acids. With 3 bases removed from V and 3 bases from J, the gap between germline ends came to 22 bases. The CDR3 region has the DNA TGTGCCAGCAGTTTTCCGCTCGCCCTACAGGGCCGGACAGATACGCAGTATTTT. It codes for CASSFPLALQGRTDTQYF. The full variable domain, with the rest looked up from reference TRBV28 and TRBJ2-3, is DVKVTQSSRYLVKRTGEKVFLECVQDMDHENMFWYRQDPGLGLRLIYFSYDVKMKEKGDIPEGYSVSREKKERFSLILESASTNQTSMYLCASSFPLALQGRTDTQYFGPGTRLTVL.

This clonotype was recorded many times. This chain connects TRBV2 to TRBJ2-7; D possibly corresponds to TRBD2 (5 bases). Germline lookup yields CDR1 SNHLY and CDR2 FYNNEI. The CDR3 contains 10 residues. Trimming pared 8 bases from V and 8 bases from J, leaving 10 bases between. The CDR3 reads CASQSGKQYF. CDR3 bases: TGTGCCAGCCAAAGCGGAAAGCAGTACTTC.

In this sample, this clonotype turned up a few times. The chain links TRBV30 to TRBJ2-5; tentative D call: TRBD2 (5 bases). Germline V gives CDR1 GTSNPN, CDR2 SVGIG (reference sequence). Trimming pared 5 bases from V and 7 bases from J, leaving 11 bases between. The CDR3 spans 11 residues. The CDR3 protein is CAWLRGGTQYF. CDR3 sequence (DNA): TGTGCCTGGCTTAGAGGAGGGACCCAGTACTTC.

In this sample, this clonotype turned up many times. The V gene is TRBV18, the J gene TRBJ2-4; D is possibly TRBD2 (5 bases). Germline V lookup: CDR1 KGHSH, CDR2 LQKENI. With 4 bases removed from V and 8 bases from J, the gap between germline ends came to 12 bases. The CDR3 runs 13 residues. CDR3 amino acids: CASSLTLGDIQYF. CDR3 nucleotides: TGTGCCAGCTCACTCACCCTCGGGGACATTCAGTACTTC.

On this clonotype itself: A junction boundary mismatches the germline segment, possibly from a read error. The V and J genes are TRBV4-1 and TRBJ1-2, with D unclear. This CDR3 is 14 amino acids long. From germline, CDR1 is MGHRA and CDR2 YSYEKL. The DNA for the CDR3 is TGCGCCAGCAACCAAGGCCTGACTGGGTATGGCTACACCTTC. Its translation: CASNQGLTGYGYTF.

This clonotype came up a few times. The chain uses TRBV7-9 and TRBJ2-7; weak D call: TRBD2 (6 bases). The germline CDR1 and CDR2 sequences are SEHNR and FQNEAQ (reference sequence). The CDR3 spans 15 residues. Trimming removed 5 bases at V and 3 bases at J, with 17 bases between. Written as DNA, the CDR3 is TGTGCCAGCAGCGAACGGGGGACGGCGGGCTACGAGCAGTACTTC. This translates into CASSERGTAGYEQYF.

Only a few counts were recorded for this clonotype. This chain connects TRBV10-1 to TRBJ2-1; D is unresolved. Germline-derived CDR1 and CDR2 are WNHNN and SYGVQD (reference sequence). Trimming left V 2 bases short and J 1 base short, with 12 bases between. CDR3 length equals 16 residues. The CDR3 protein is CASSEGPPQSYNEQFF. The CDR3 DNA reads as TGCGCCAGCAGTGAGGGCCCCCCTCAATCCTACAATGAGCAGTTCTTC.

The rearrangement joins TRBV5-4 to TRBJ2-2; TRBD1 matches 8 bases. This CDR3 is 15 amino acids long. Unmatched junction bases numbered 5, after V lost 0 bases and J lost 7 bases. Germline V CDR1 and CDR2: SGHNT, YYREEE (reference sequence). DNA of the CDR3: TGTGCCAGCAGCTTGGTTCAGGGGGCGTTCGGGGAGCTGTTTTTT. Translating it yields CASSLVQGAFGELFF.

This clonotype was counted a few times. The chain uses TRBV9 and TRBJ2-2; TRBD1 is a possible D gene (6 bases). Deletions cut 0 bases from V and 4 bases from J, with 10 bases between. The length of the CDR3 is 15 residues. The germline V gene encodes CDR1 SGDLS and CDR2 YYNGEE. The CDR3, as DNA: TGTGCCAGCAGCGTAGAACCAGGGGTCACCGGGGAGCTGTTTTTT. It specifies CASSVEPGVTGELFF.

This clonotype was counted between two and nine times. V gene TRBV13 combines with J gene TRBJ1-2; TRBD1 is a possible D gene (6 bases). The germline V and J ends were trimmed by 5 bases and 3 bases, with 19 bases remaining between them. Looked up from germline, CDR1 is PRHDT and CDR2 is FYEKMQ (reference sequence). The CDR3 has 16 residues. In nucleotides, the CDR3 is TGTGCCAGCAGCCCTAGCGGGACATCATGGGACTATGGCTACACCTTC. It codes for CASSPSGTSWDYGYTF.

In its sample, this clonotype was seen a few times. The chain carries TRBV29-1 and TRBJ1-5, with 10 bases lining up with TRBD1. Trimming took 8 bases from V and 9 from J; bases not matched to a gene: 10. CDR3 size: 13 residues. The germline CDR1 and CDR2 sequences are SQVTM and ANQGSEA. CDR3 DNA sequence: TGCAGCACACAGACAGGGGGCGCGGGGCCCCAGCATTTT. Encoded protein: CSTQTGGAGPQHF.